The 13 T cell receptor beta chains below all came from one sample that was sequenced in a study of T cell responses to AZD1222 COVID-19 vaccine. The protocol was immunoSEQ multiplex PCR, while the TCRdb copy is restricted to in-frame clones and leaves out a portion. The sample has 150,000 to 200,000 clones; 85% to 95% are singletons. The material was peripheral blood, obtained 28 days after the second AZD1222 dose. The receptors stem from an adult who received the AZD1222 COVID-19 vaccine.

This clone is a singleton in its sample. V usage is TRBV7-9 and J usage is TRBJ2-1; either TRBD1 or TRBD2 may supply D (5 bases each). Germline V CDR1 and CDR2: SEHNR, FQNEAQ (reference sequence). With 3 bases removed from V and 2 bases from J, the gap between germline ends came to 14 bases. CDR3 size: 16 residues. The DNA for the CDR3 is TGTGCCAGCAGCTTTACCGGACTGGGACCCTACAATGAGCAGTTCTTC. This translates into CASSFTGLGPYNEQFF.

This clone came up once. The chain carries TRBV5-4 and TRBJ2-1, with D maybe TRBD2 (6 bases). The CDR3 contains 15 residues. Germline V gene data show CDR1 as SGHNT and CDR2 as YYREEE (reference sequence). V shed 5 bases and J shed 0 bases, with 12 bases lying between them. The CDR3 is CASRRDWSSYNEQFF. The CDR3 nucleotides are TGTGCCAGCAGACGGGACTGGAGCTCCTACAATGAGCAGTTCTTC.

V and J are TRBV3-1 (or the pseudogene TRBV3-2) and TRBJ2-1, with TRBD2 identical over 7 bases. Germline-derived CDR1 and CDR2 are LGHDT and YNNKEL (reference sequence). J lost 6 bases, V lost 4 bases, and 6 bases had no gene match. This CDR3 spans 14 amino acids. The DNA of the CDR3 is TGTGCCAGCAGCCGTAGCGGGTGGAGCAATGAGCAGTTCTTC. Its translation is CASSRSGWSNEQFF.

The V gene is TRBV7-9, the J gene TRBJ2-5, with 14 bases fitting TRBD2. Germline V gene sequence: CDR1 SEHNR, CDR2 FQNEAQ (reference sequence). The CDR3 consists of 15 residues. The ends lost 5 bases at V and 7 bases at J; junction bases unmatched: 6. The CDR3 nucleotides are TGTGCCAGCAGCCAGACTAGCGGGAGGGCCCGGACCCAGTACTTC. The encoded protein is CASSQTSGRARTQYF.

This chain connects TRBV7-6 to TRBJ1-2; D is unclear. From germline, CDR1 is SGHVS and CDR2 FNYEAQ. Trimming cost V 1 base and J 7 bases, with 10 bases left between them. The CDR3 extends over 13 amino acids. CDR3 sequence: CASSLEGHLGYTF. CDR3 nucleotides: TGTGCCAGCAGCTTAGAGGGTCACCTTGGCTACACCTTC.

This clone was seen just once. This chain links TRBV28 with TRBJ2-7; D is unclear. Trimming took off 6 bases at V and 3 bases at J, with 6 bases between the two ends. This CDR3 spans 11 amino acids. The V gene's germline CDR1 is MDHEN and CDR2 SYDVKM. The CDR3 region has the DNA TGTGCCAGCAGCCCTTACTACGAGCAGTACTTC. Translation gives CASSPYYEQYF.

This chain uses TRBV6-5 with TRBJ2-5; D ambiguous. This CDR3 has 12 residues. V lost 7 bases to trimming and J lost 5 bases, with 11 bases between them. Germline values: CDR1 MNHEY, CDR2 SVGAGI. CDR3 sequence: CASTSVGETQYF. CDR3 bases: TGTGCCAGCACCTCTGTTGGGGAGACCCAGTACTTC.

The V and J genes are TRBV7-9 and TRBJ1-1, with D unclear. The germline CDR1 and CDR2 sequences are SEHNR and FQNEAQ (reference sequence). The CDR3 has 13 amino acids. The ends were cut back, 5 bases at V and 4 bases at J, with 11 bases in the middle. The chain's CDR3 is CASSPYTFTEAFF. The CDR3 DNA sequence: TGTGCCAGCAGCCCCTACACCTTCACTGAAGCTTTCTTT.

This clone was seen a few times. This chain connects TRBV4-1 to TRBJ1-3, with 7 bases matching TRBD1. The germline V gene encodes CDR1 MGHRA and CDR2 YSYEKL. There are 19 residues in the CDR3. V shed 5 bases, J shed 0 bases, and the junction held 16 bases outside the gene matches. Here the CDR3 DNA reads TGCGCCAGCAGCACCCAAAGTCGCCGGGACAGACACTCTGGAAACACCATATATTTT. This translates into CASSTQSRRDRHSGNTIYF.

The CDR3 bases are TGTGCCAGCAGCGCTCTAGCGAACCCCTACGAGCAGTACTTC. This translates into CASSALANPYEQYF. The V call is TRBV5-6, the J call TRBJ2-7, with D perhaps matching TRBD2 (6 bases). Germline-derived CDR1 and CDR2 are SGHDT and YYEEEE. The ends were cut back, 4 bases at V and 2 bases at J, with 13 bases in the middle. CDR3 length: 14 residues.

The V and J genes are TRBV5-6 and TRBJ1-5, with D unclear. Germline CDR1 is SGHDT and CDR2 is YYEEEE. V was clipped by 1 base and J by 0 bases, with 8 bases between them. CDR3 length equals 15 residues. For the CDR3, the DNA is TGTGCCAGCAGCTTGTGGATAAATAGCAATCAGCCCCAGCATTTT. This gives the protein CASSLWINSNQPQHF.

This chain links TRBV19 with TRBJ2-7; D is ambiguous. The CDR3 consists of 13 residues. The germline CDR1 and CDR2 sequences are LNHDA and SQIVND (reference sequence). V shed 2 bases and J shed 4 bases, with 9 bases lying between them. This CDR3 reads CASSISTRYEQYF. CDR3 coding DNA: TGTGCCAGTAGTATATCGACCCGGTACGAGCAGTACTTC.

The chain employs TRBV6-6 and TRBJ1-4; D might be TRBD1 (5 bases). The germline V and J ends were trimmed by 6 bases and 8 bases, with 13 bases remaining between them. This CDR3 is 13 amino acids long. CDR1 and CDR2 (germline): MNHNY, SVGAGI (reference sequence). DNA of the CDR3: TGTGCCAGCAGCCCAACAGGAACCGAAAAACTGTTTTTT. Its translation: CASSPTGTEKLFF.